The 20 T cell receptor beta chains below come from one sample, sequenced in a study of cytomegalovirus exposure and HLA in healthy donors. PCR was performed using 60 Vbeta and 13 Jbeta primers. Method: immunoSEQ multiplex PCR; TCRdb's copy keeps in-frame clones and lacks some. This sample carries around 190,000 clones, around 80% of them seen once, and the ten largest clones take under 0.9%. Sequencing was performed on PBMCs. The source is a woman between 35 and 50 years old in good health and CMV-seronegative.

This chain joins TRBV30 and TRBJ2-7; 7 bases line up with TRBD1. J gave up 2 bases and V 3 bases, and 4 bases lay outside the gene matches. CDR3 length equals 13 residues. Germline assignment: CDR1 GTSNPN and CDR2 SVGIG (reference sequence). The CDR3 bases are TGTGCCTGGAGCCGGGACAGTCCCTACGAGCAGTACTTC. Translating it yields CAWSRDSPYEQYF.

The chain couples TRBV11-2 to TRBJ2-1; 11 bases map to TRBD2. Germline CDR1 is SGHAT and CDR2 is FQNNGV. Trimming took 1 base from V and 4 from J; bases not matched to a gene: 0. CDR3 length: 15 residues. Here the CDR3 reads CASSLVAGGYNEQFF. Written as DNA, the CDR3 is TGTGCCAGCAGCTTAGTAGCGGGAGGGTACAATGAGCAGTTCTTC. Complete variable domain (other parts from reference TRBV11-2 and TRBJ2-1): EAGVAQSPRYKIIEKRQSVAFWCNPISGHATLYWYQQILGQGPKLLIQFQNNGVVDDSQLPKDRFSAERLKGVDSTLKIQPAKLEDSAVYLCASSLVAGGYNEQFFGPGTRLTVL.

This clone was detected only once. V usage is TRBV19 and J usage is TRBJ2-7; 9 bases are a match to TRBD1. The CDR3 covers 16 residues. Germline lookup yields CDR1 LNHDA and CDR2 SQIVND (reference sequence). V gave up 5 bases and J gave up 0 bases; unmatched junction bases: 8. This CDR3 reads CASSVLTGGSSYEQYF. The CDR3 nucleotides are TGTGCCAGTAGTGTCCTGACAGGGGGGTCCTCCTACGAGCAGTACTTC.

J is TRBJ2-1 and V is TRBV7-2, with TRBD1 matching over 9 bases. Germline assignment: CDR1 SGHTA and CDR2 FQGNSA. Trimming at V came to 5 bases and at J to 3 bases, leaving 5 bases not matched to a gene. The CDR3 loop spans 15 amino acids. For the CDR3, the DNA is TGTGCCAGCAGCCCGCCGACAGGGGGCTACAATGAGCAGTTCTTC. It translates to CASSPPTGGYNEQFF.

The gene calls are TRBV28 and TRBJ2-1; 13 bases are a match to TRBD2. CDR1 and CDR2 (germline): MDHEN, SYDVKM. V shed 6 bases, J shed 5 bases, and the junction held 7 bases outside the gene matches. The CDR3 contains 16 residues. The CDR3 loop reads CASSPAGTSGNNEQFF. The CDR3 DNA reads TGTGCCAGCAGCCCTGCCGGGACTAGCGGGAACAATGAGCAGTTCTTC.

This chain uses TRBV5-8 with TRBJ2-7, with a tentative D call TRBD1 (6 bases). This CDR3 is built from 16 residues. Germline CDR1 reads SGHTS; CDR2 reads YDEGEE. V lost 4 bases, J lost 2 bases, and 19 bases lay in between. The CDR3 region has the DNA TGTGCCAGCAGCGGCGACCTCGGGACACTGCCCTACGAGCAGTACTTC. Protein sequence: CASSGDLGTLPYEQYF.

The chain is built from TRBV6-5 and TRBJ2-7; 8 bases map to TRBD1. In germline, CDR1 is MNHEY, CDR2 SVGAGI. The CDR3 is made up of 14 amino acids. V lost 2 bases, J lost 7 bases, and 7 bases stayed unmatched. The chain's CDR3 is CASSYQTGVWEQYF. CDR3 DNA: TGTGCCAGCAGTTACCAGACAGGGGTGTGGGAGCAGTACTTC.

The chain recombines TRBV5-1 with TRBJ2-2; 10 bases are shared with TRBD1. Germline V gene sequence: CDR1 SGHRS, CDR2 YFSETQ. The V gene end was trimmed by 3 bases and the J gene end by 5 bases; junction bases not matched to a gene: 4. This CDR3 has 15 residues. The DNA of the CDR3 is TGCGCCAGCAGCTCCAGACAGGGGGCGACCGGGGAGCTGTTTTTT. Its translation is CASSSRQGATGELFF. Variable domain in full (rest from reference TRBV5-1 and TRBJ2-2): KAGVTQTPRYLIKTRGQQVTLSCSPISGHRSVSWYQQTPGQGLQFLFEYFSETQRNKGNFPGRFSGRQFSNSRSEMNVSTLELGDSALYLCASSSRQGATGELFFGEGSRLTVL.

Remarks on this clone: One end of the junction varies from germline; a read error may be responsible. This CDR3 is CSSSVSREKLFF. The CDR3 DNA sequence: TGTTCCAGCAGCGTGTCGCGTGAAAAACTGTTTTTT. This chain links TRBV7-9 with TRBJ1-4, with D unresolved. The CDR3 extends over 12 amino acids. Germline values: CDR1 SEHNR, CDR2 FQNEAQ (reference sequence).

The chain carries TRBV19 and TRBJ2-1; TRBD2 matches 11 bases. The germline CDR1 and CDR2 sequences are LNHDA and SQIVND (reference sequence). CDR3 size: 16 residues. The V segment lost 3 bases and the J segment 5 bases; nucleotides outside the gene matches: 6. The DNA of the CDR3 is TGTGCCAGTAGTATTTTCGGGACTAGCGGCAACAATGAGCAGTTCTTC. Protein sequence: CASSIFGTSGNNEQFF.

The rearrangement joins TRBV6-6 to TRBJ1-5; 8 bases are shared with TRBD1. Trimming removed 1 base from V and 2 bases from J; junction bases left unmatched: 1. This CDR3 region has 15 residues. The germline V gene encodes CDR1 MNHNY and CDR2 SVGAGI (reference sequence). Here the CDR3 reads CASSYLGQGNQPQHF. The DNA of the CDR3 is TGTGCCAGCAGTTACTTGGGACAGGGCAATCAGCCCCAGCATTTT.

The chain employs TRBV19 and TRBJ2-2; TRBD1 might be the D (6 bases). V lost 5 bases, J lost 9 bases, and 13 bases lay in between. CDR1 is LNHDA, CDR2 SQIVND, per germline (reference sequence). The CDR3 contains 13 residues. CDR3 sequence (DNA): TGTGCCAGTAGTCCTACAGGGTGGAGGGAGCTGTTTTTT. This translates into CASSPTGWRELFF.

The V and J genes are TRBV10-3 and TRBJ2-7; possible D gene TRBD2, 5 bases. The germline V gene encodes CDR1 ENHRY and CDR2 SYGVKD. The CDR3 has 14 amino acids. V lost 10 bases and J 5 bases, leaving 21 bases between the germline ends. CDR3: CATRGTLKTNEQYF. The CDR3 DNA sequence: TGTGCCACACGGGGAACACTTAAAACGAACGAGCAGTACTTC.

The chain couples TRBV5-1 to TRBJ2-7; D ambiguous. The germline V gene encodes CDR1 SGHRS and CDR2 YFSETQ. V lost 4 bases and J 4 bases, leaving 18 bases between the germline ends. The CDR3 consists of 15 residues. The CDR3 DNA sequence: TGCGCCAGCAGCCGTGAATGGAGCTCCAGTTACGAGCAGTACTTC. Its protein is CASSREWSSSYEQYF. The variable domain in full, completed from reference TRBV5-1 and TRBJ2-7, reads KAGVTQTPRYLIKTRGQQVTLSCSPISGHRSVSWYQQTPGQGLQFLFEYFSETQRNKGNFPGRFSGRQFSNSRSEMNVSTLELGDSALYLCASSREWSSSYEQYFGPGTRLTVT.

The V gene is TRBV10-1, the J gene TRBJ1-3; 7 nucleotides match TRBD1. The CDR3 is 15 residues long. CDR1 and CDR2 (germline): WNHNN, SYGVQD (reference sequence). Trimming removed 0 bases from V and 6 bases from J; junction bases left unmatched: 5. DNA for the CDR3: TGCGCCAGCAGTGAGTCGGGGACAGCTGAAAACACCATATATTTT. Protein: CASSESGTAENTIYF.

The gene calls are TRBV5-6 and TRBJ2-1; D not certain. There are 13 residues in the CDR3. V shed 6 bases and J shed 5 bases, with 12 bases lying between them. Germline V gene data show CDR1 as SGHDT and CDR2 as YYEEEE. Here the CDR3 reads CASTLQEHNEQFF. In nucleotides, the CDR3 is TGTGCCAGCACACTTCAGGAACACAATGAGCAGTTCTTC.

The V call is TRBV28, the J call TRBJ2-7, with 10 nucleotides matching TRBD2. Germline-derived CDR1 and CDR2 are MDHEN and SYDVKM. This CDR3 is built from 15 residues. V trimming: 10 bases; J trimming: 5 bases; junction bases outside the gene matches: 14. CDR3: CATLGVLAGVHEQYF. In DNA, the CDR3 is TGTGCCACCCTGGGTGTTCTAGCGGGAGTCCACGAGCAGTACTTC.

The genes are TRBV5-5 and TRBJ1-5; D is undetermined. V was clipped by 4 bases and J by 9 bases, with 11 bases between them. CDR1 is SGHKS and CDR2 is YYEKEE in the germline V gene (reference sequence). This CDR3 is built from 12 residues. The CDR3 nucleotides read TGTGCCAGCAGCCCTGACGGACTGCCCCAGCATTTT. Amino acid sequence: CASSPDGLPQHF.

This rearrangement joins TRBV11-3 to TRBJ1-3; 8 bases match TRBD1. Trimming at V came to 3 bases and at J to 8 bases, leaving 9 bases not matched to a gene. From germline, CDR1 is SGHNT and CDR2 YENEEA. The CDR3 has 15 amino acids. The CDR3: CASSLTTGTGYTIYF. The DNA for the CDR3 is TGTGCCAGCAGCTTGACGACCGGGACAGGTTACACCATATATTTT.

The V gene is TRBV20-1, the J gene TRBJ1-1; D uncertain. Per the germline V gene, CDR1 is DFQATT and CDR2 is SNEGSKA (reference sequence). The CDR3 is 10 amino acids. V was clipped by 0 bases and J by 7 bases, with 3 bases between them. The DNA of the CDR3 is TGCAGTGCTAGAGATCGTGAAGCTTTCTTT. Translating gives CSARDREAFF.